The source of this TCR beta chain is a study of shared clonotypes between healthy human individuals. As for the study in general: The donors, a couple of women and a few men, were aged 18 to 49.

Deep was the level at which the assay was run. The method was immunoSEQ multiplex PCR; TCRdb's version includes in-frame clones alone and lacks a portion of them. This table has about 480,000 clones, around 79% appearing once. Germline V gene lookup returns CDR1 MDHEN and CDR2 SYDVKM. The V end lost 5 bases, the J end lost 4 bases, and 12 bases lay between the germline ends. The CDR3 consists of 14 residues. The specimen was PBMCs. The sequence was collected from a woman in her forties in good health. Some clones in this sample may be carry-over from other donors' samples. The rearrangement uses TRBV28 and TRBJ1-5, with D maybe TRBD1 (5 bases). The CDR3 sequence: CASSPLQENQPQHF. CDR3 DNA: TGTGCCAGCAGTCCTTTACAGGAAAATCAGCCCCAGCATTTT.